This T cell receptor (beta chain) was sequenced for a study of post-analysis software for immune sequencing data. As for the study in general: Recorded disease courses covered relapsing-remitting, secondary progressive and progressive-relapsing multiple sclerosis. Some patients had no subtype annotation.

On this clonotype: Antigen: not known. This may be a read error: a much more frequent sequence differs by one nucleotide.

Regarding the study as a whole: Comparison of patients with controls showed a handful of TRBV segments more frequent in patients, TRBV5-6, TRBV5-1 and TRBV20-1 among them. For normalized Chao1 diversity, multiple sclerosis patients scored significantly lower than controls did.

Researchers reported that TCR beta cDNA libraries carried unique molecular identifiers. Between about 0.85 and 11 million T cells gave rise to roughly 0.5 million cDNA molecules. TCRdb itself ran the PCR reads through MiXCR, one entry per CDR3 protein. The sample carries under 900,000 distinct CDR3 sequences, under 70% recorded once. The CDR3 totals 15 residues. With 4 bases clipped from V and 5 bases from J, the junction kept 10 bases outside the gene matches. The germline CDR1 and CDR2 sequences are WSHSY and SAAADI. The sequence was obtained from a girl between 10 and 17 years old with multiple sclerosis. Sequencing was carried out using blood. The V call is TRBV10-2, the J call TRBJ2-5, with 7 bases identical to TRBD2. The CDR3 reads CASSGTGGSGETQYF. The DNA of the CDR3 is TGCGCCAGCAGTGGGACTGGCGGGAGCGGCGAGACCCAGTACTTC.